This TCR beta chain was retrieved from a study of blood T cell repertoires in COVID-19. Across the study: Sources were T cells, B-cell-depleted T cells, or PBMCs; the material itself was cDNA or gDNA.

With 4 bases removed from V and 4 bases from J, the gap between germline ends came to 11 bases. This CDR3 has 14 residues. Germline loops: CDR1 KGHSH, CDR2 LQKENI. Original handling: Amplifying reference gene primers gave estimates of nucleated cell counts. Only in-frame clones appear in the TCRdb table, and some are missing; sequencing was by immunoSEQ multiplex PCR. That table is the source of V, J and clone size, and D and trimming were worked out from the DNA. The data show roughly 250,000 clones, 85% to 90% seen once. Sequences were obtained from peripheral blood. The chain is built from TRBV18 and TRBJ1-5; possible D gene TRBD1, 6 bases. The receptor's source is a man aged 25-45 years with acute or convalescent COVID-19. The CDR3 sequence: CASSHETGNQPQHF. CDR3 nucleotides: TGTGCCAGCTCACACGAAACAGGGAATCAGCCCCAGCATTTT.